Each of the 18 T cell receptor beta chains below was sequenced from the same sample in a study of technical replicates of blood from a few donors. Sequencing was performed with immunoSEQ multiplex PCR; in TCRdb, only in-frame clones are kept and a portion is missing. This sample yields tens of thousands of clones, of which approximately 78% are seen a single time; approximately 4% belongs to the top ten. Source material: PBMCs. Receptors were obtained from a human donor in good health. Some clones in this sample may be carry-over from other donors' samples.

This clone has a single count. The rearrangement joins TRBV19 to TRBJ2-3, with TRBD2 matching 10 bases. The CDR3 totals 15 residues. Germline values: CDR1 LNHDA, CDR2 SQIVND (reference sequence). V lost 5 bases to trimming and J lost 2 bases; unmatched junction nucleotides: 4. In DNA form, the CDR3 reads TGTGCCAGTAGTCTGGGACTAGCGAACACAGATACGCAGTATTTT. It translates to CASSLGLANTDTQYF.

The chain links TRBV15 to TRBJ2-6; 7 nucleotides align to TRBD2. The trim removed 1 base at V and 1 base at J, leaving 7 bases unmatched. Germline values: CDR1 LNHNV, CDR2 YYDKDF (reference sequence). The CDR3 extends over 18 amino acids. CDR3 coding DNA: TGTGCCACCAGCAGAGTAGGCTGGCGGGGGTCTGGGGCCAACGTCCTGACTTTC. It yields the protein CATSRVGWRGSGANVLTF.

The J gene is TRBJ2-2, the V gene TRBV9, with D unresolved. Germline V gene data show CDR1 as SGDLS and CDR2 as YYNGEE. This CDR3 comprises 13 residues. The ends were cut back, 0 bases at V and 8 bases at J, with 8 bases in the middle. The CDR3 loop is CASSVETSGELFF. Here the CDR3 DNA reads TGTGCCAGCAGCGTAGAAACTTCTGGGGAGCTGTTTTTT.

This clone was observed a few times. This chain links TRBV11-2 with TRBJ2-5, with a tentative D call TRBD2 (6 bases). Germline CDR1 reads SGHAT; CDR2 reads FQNNGV. V lost 5 bases and J lost 5, with 12 bases in between. CDR3 length equals 13 residues. The CDR3 spells CASSPGLRETQYF. CDR3 sequence (DNA): TGTGCCAGCAGCCCGGGACTTCGTGAGACCCAGTACTTC.

The DNA for the CDR3 is TGTGCCAGCAACTACCGGGACAGGGCGGCCTATGGCTACACCTTC. This sequence encodes CASNYRDRAAYGYTF. V is TRBV5-6 and J is TRBJ1-2; 9 positions agree with TRBD1. This CDR3 is 15 amino acids long. The trim removed 6 bases at V and 4 bases at J, leaving 10 bases unmatched. Germline loops: CDR1 SGHDT, CDR2 YYEEEE.

The chain carries TRBV7-6 and TRBJ1-4; 10 bases are shared with TRBD1. The CDR3 length is 14 residues. In germline, CDR1 is SGHVS, CDR2 FNYEAQ. Trimming at V came to 5 bases and at J to 3 bases, leaving 0 bases not matched to a gene. CDR3 DNA: TGTGCCAGCAGCGACAGGGGGCCTAATGAAAAACTGTTTTTT. This sequence encodes CASSDRGPNEKLFF. The full variable domain, rest sourced from reference TRBV7-6 and TRBJ1-4, is GAGVSQSPRYKVTKRGQDVALRCDPISGHVSLYWYRQALGQGPEFLTYFNYEAQQDKSGLPNDRFSAERPEGSISTLTIQRTEQRDSAMYRCASSDRGPNEKLFFGSGTQLSVL.

This clone was picked up a small number of times. J is TRBJ2-7 and V is TRBV29-1; 8 bases align to TRBD2. Losses at the gene ends were 2 bases for V and 5 bases for J; bases not matched to a gene: 20. The CDR3 is made up of 18 amino acids. Looked up from germline, CDR1 is SQVTM and CDR2 is ANQGSEA. The CDR3: CSVELPEAGGNLVNEQYF. The CDR3 DNA is TGCAGCGTTGAACTACCGGAGGCGGGAGGTAACCTTGTGAACGAGCAGTACTTC.

The chain joins TRBV18 to TRBJ1-1, with TRBD1 as a possible D gene (5 bases). There are 15 residues in the CDR3. V was shortened by 4 bases and J by 1 base, with 13 bases between the two germline ends. Germline V lookup: CDR1 KGHSH, CDR2 LQKENI. The CDR3 DNA is TGTGCCAGCTCACGGGGGGTCAGAGAGAACACTGAAGCTTTCTTT. This encodes CASSRGVRENTEAFF.

The genes are TRBV2 and TRBJ2-3, with a tentative D call TRBD2 (7 bases). V lost 8 bases to trimming and J lost 3 bases, with 18 bases between them. Germline V CDR1 and CDR2: SNHLY, FYNNEI. CDR3 length equals 15 residues. CDR3 sequence (DNA): TGTGCCAGCCCCGGTGGGCGGGGGCGGACAGATACGCAGTATTTT. Translation gives CASPGGRGRTDTQYF. Full variable domain (outside the CDR3, taken from reference TRBV2 and TRBJ2-3): EPEVTQTPSHQVTQMGQEVILRCVPISNHLYFYWYRQILGQKVEFLVSFYNNEISEKSEIFDDQFSVERPDGSNFTLKIRSTKLEDSAMYFCASPGGRGRTDTQYFGPGTRLTVL.

In nucleotides, the CDR3 is TGTGCCAGTAGTATAGAAGGGGCGGGGAGCTCCTACAATGAGCAGTTCTTC. Translated, it gives CASSIEGAGSSYNEQFF. The chain links TRBV19 to TRBJ2-1; D perhaps matches TRBD2 (6 bases). Germline V CDR1 and CDR2: LNHDA, SQIVND (reference sequence). V gave up 0 bases and J gave up 0 bases, with 12 bases separating them. CDR3 length: 17 residues.

This clone has a single count. The germline gene is not matched at one end of the junction; a read error may be the cause. The CDR3 DNA reads TGCGCCAGCAGCCAAGATCGCGCGGCAGGGGGTGAAGCTTTCTTT. This encodes CASSQDRAAGGEAFF. This sequence joins TRBV5-4 and TRBJ1-1, with 7 bases identical to TRBD1. The CDR3 contains 15 residues. The germline V gene encodes CDR1 SGHNT and CDR2 YYREEE (reference sequence).

V and J are TRBV23-1 and TRBJ1-5, with TRBD1 identical over 9 bases. TRBV23-1 is given ORF status, its function remaining uncertain. Germline trimming cut 7 bases from V and 5 bases from J; bases unmatched to any gene: 9. This CDR3 is 15 amino acids long. CDR3 nucleotides: TGCGCCAGCAATTGGGACAGGGAAAGAGATCAGCCCCAGCATTTT. It specifies CASNWDRERDQPQHF.

V is TRBV7-8 and J is TRBJ2-5; 15 bases line up with TRBD2. After removal of 5 bases from V and 5 bases from J, the junction contained 6 bases not matched to a gene. The CDR3 contains 16 residues. Germline V lookup: CDR1 SGHVS, CDR2 FQNEAQ. The CDR3 here is CASSLGLAGGKETQYF. Written as DNA, the CDR3 is TGTGCCAGCAGCCTCGGACTAGCGGGAGGGAAGGAGACCCAGTACTTC. Full variable domain (missing parts from reference TRBV7-8 and TRBJ2-5): GAGVSQSPRYKVAKRGQDVALRCDPISGHVSLFWYQQALGQGPEFLTYFQNEAQLDKSGLPSDRFFAERPEGSVSTLKIQRTQQEDSAVYLCASSLGLAGGKETQYFGPGTRLLVL.

This clone was counted a single time. The chain couples TRBV7-3 to TRBJ1-2; TRBD1 is a possible D gene (6 bases). From germline, CDR1 is SGHTA and CDR2 FQGTGA. Trimming left V 5 bases short and J 0 bases short, with 16 bases between. The CDR3 contains 16 residues. CDR3 region: CASSPTGQGPNYGYTF. Here the CDR3 DNA reads TGTGCCAGCAGCCCCACCGGGCAGGGGCCTAACTATGGCTACACCTTC. Full variable domain (rest looked up from reference TRBV7-3 and TRBJ1-2): GAGVSQTPSNKVTEKGKYVELRCDPISGHTALYWYRQSLGQGPEFLIYFQGTGAADDSGLPNDRFFAVRPEGSVSTLKIQRTERGDSAVYLCASSPTGQGPNYGYTFGSGTRLTVV.

This clone was counted once. V is TRBV7-6 and J is TRBJ2-7, with D possibly matching TRBD1 (5 bases). V was trimmed by 1 base and J by 5 bases, leaving 15 bases between them. This CDR3 is 15 amino acids long. Germline-derived CDR1 and CDR2 are SGHVS and FNYEAQ. The CDR3 region has the DNA TGTGCCAGCAGCTTAGGGACAACTGGGGTGGACGAGCAGTACTTC. It specifies CASSLGTTGVDEQYF.

V and J are TRBV5-6 and TRBJ1-4; 7 bases match TRBD1. The CDR3 covers 16 residues. The V segment lost 4 bases and the J segment 8 bases; nucleotides outside the gene matches: 14. Per germline, CDR1 SGHDT and CDR2 YYEEEE. CDR3 residues: CASSPNPDRVNEKLFF. For the CDR3, the DNA is TGTGCCAGCAGCCCGAATCCAGACAGGGTGAACGAAAAACTGTTTTTT.

The chain is built from TRBV15 and TRBJ2-5; 11 nucleotides match TRBD1. V trimming: 3 bases; J trimming: 8 bases; junction bases outside the gene matches: 11. This CDR3 comprises 16 residues. Germline loops: CDR1 LNHNV, CDR2 YYDKDF (reference sequence). CDR3 DNA sequence: TGTGCCACCAGCAGCCCGGGACAGGGGGGCAAGTACACCCAGTACTTC. Translation gives CATSSPGQGGKYTQYF.

This clone showed up just a few times. The rearrangement links TRBV7-9 to TRBJ2-7; the match to TRBD1 covers 7 bases. CDR1 SEHNR and CDR2 FQNEAQ come from the germline V gene (reference sequence). V trimming: 1 base; J trimming: 4 bases; junction bases outside the gene matches: 4. The CDR3 loop spans 14 amino acids. DNA for the CDR3: TGTGCCAGCAGCTTAGACCGACAGGGTTACGAGCAGTACTTC. Encoded protein: CASSLDRQGYEQYF. Together with reference TRBV7-9 and TRBJ2-7, the CDR3 gives the full variable domain: DTGVSQNPRHKITKRGQNVTFRCDPISEHNRLYWYRQTLGQGPEFLTYFQNEAQLEKSRLLSDRFSAERPKGSFSTLEIQRTEQGDSAMYLCASSLDRQGYEQYFGPGTRLTVT.